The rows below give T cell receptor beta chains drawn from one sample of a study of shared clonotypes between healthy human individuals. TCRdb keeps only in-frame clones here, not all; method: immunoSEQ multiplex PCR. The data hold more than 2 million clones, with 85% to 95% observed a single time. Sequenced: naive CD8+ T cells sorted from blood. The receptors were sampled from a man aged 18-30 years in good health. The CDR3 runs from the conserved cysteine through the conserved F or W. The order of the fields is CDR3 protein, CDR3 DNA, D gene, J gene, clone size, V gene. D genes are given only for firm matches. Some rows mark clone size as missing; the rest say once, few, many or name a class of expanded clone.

CDR3aa: CASSIDRERTEAFF
CDR3nt: TGTGCCAGCAGCATAGACAGGGAGAGGACTGAAGCTTTCTTT
d_gene: TRBD1
j_gene: TRBJ1-1
abundance: .
v_gene: TRBV7-9

CDR3aa: CASSLGPGTTYEQYF
CDR3nt: TGTGCTAGCAGCTTGGGGCCCGGGACTACCTACGAGCAGTACTTC
d_gene: TRBD2
j_gene: TRBJ2-7
abundance: .
v_gene: TRBV7-7

CDR3aa: CSVALQGTGTGELFF
CDR3nt: TGCAGCGTCGCGCTACAGGGTACAGGCACCGGGGAGCTGTTTTTT
d_gene: .
j_gene: TRBJ2-2
abundance: .
v_gene: TRBV29-1

CDR3aa: CASSPNDWGGNEQYF
CDR3nt: TGTGCCAGCAGCCCGAACGACTGGGGGGGCAACGAGCAGTACTTC
d_gene: .
j_gene: TRBJ2-7
abundance: .
v_gene: TRBV11-2

CDR3aa: CASSLVRGSGGPAYEQYF
CDR3nt: TGTGCCAGCAGCTTAGTTCGGGGAAGCGGGGGGCCCGCGTACGAGCAGTACTTC
d_gene: TRBD2
j_gene: TRBJ2-7
abundance: .
v_gene: TRBV7-6

CDR3aa: CASSQEGPSGGSTYEQYF
CDR3nt: TGTGCCAGCAGCCAAGAGGGGCCTAGCGGGGGATCAACCTACGAGCAGTACTTC
d_gene: TRBD2
j_gene: TRBJ2-7
abundance: .
v_gene: TRBV4-2

CDR3aa: CARIERTANTGELFF
CDR3nt: TGTGCCAGGATAGAACGGACGGCGAACACCGGGGAGCTGTTTTTT
d_gene: .
j_gene: TRBJ2-2
abundance: .
v_gene: TRBV28

CDR3aa: CASSFAEETQYF
CDR3nt: TGTGCCAGCAGTTTCGCTGAAGAGACCCAGTACTTC
d_gene: .
j_gene: TRBJ2-5
abundance: .
v_gene: TRBV6-1

CDR3aa: CASSSYYEQYF
CDR3nt: TGTGCCAGCAGCTCGTATTACGAGCAGTACTTC
d_gene: .
j_gene: TRBJ2-7
abundance: few
v_gene: TRBV5-5

CDR3aa: CASSYGGTGELFF
CDR3nt: TGTGCCAGCAGCTACGGGGGGACCGGGGAGCTGTTTTTT
d_gene: TRBD2
j_gene: TRBJ2-2
abundance: .
v_gene: TRBV6-5

CDR3aa: CASSHPGGGGYEQYF
CDR3nt: TGTGCCAGCAGCCATCCAGGGGGAGGCGGCTACGAGCAGTACTTC
d_gene: .
j_gene: TRBJ2-7
abundance: .
v_gene: TRBV7-9

CDR3aa: CASSQVEQGFNNEQFF
CDR3nt: TGCGCCAGCAGCCAAGTAGAACAGGGGTTTAACAATGAGCAGTTCTTC
d_gene: TRBD1
j_gene: TRBJ2-1
abundance: .
v_gene: TRBV4-1

CDR3aa: CASSVGDGEKLFF
CDR3nt: TGTGCCAGCAGCGTAGGGGACGGTGAAAAACTGTTTTTT
d_gene: .
j_gene: TRBJ1-4
abundance: .
v_gene: TRBV9

CDR3aa: CSVEDTDYGYTF
CDR3nt: TGCAGCGTTGAAGACACGGACTATGGCTACACCTTC
d_gene: .
j_gene: TRBJ1-2
abundance: .
v_gene: TRBV29-1

CDR3aa: CASSQRRDYRETQYF
CDR3nt: TGCGCCAGCAGCCAGAGACGGGACTACCGAGAGACCCAGTACTTC
d_gene: TRBD2
j_gene: TRBJ2-5
abundance: once
v_gene: TRBV4-1

CDR3aa: CASSWLWDTGELFF
CDR3nt: TGTGCCAGCAGTTGGCTCTGGGACACCGGGGAGCTGTTTTTT
d_gene: .
j_gene: TRBJ2-2
abundance: .
v_gene: TRBV6-6

CDR3aa: CASSLLRQGLTDTQYF
CDR3nt: TGTGCCAGCAGTTTATTAAGGCAGGGACTCACAGATACGCAGTATTTT
d_gene: .
j_gene: TRBJ2-3
abundance: .
v_gene: TRBV28

CDR3aa: CASSTRRSYEQYF
CDR3nt: TGTGCCAGCAGTACCCGACGATCCTACGAGCAGTACTTC
d_gene: .
j_gene: TRBJ2-7
abundance: .
v_gene: TRBV27

CDR3aa: CASMGGEETQYF
CDR3nt: TGTGCCAGCATGGGGGGGGAGGAGACCCAGTACTTC
d_gene: TRBD2
j_gene: TRBJ2-5
abundance: .
v_gene: TRBV6-6

CDR3aa: CASSLRTGKISGNTIYF
CDR3nt: TGTGCCAGCAGCTTGCGGACAGGGAAGATCTCTGGAAACACCATATATTTT
d_gene: TRBD1
j_gene: TRBJ1-3
abundance: .
v_gene: TRBV5-6

CDR3aa: CASSFTQGSYEQYF
CDR3nt: TGTGCCAGCAGCTTTACCCAGGGCTCCTACGAGCAGTACTTC
d_gene: .
j_gene: TRBJ2-7
abundance: .
v_gene: TRBV5-5

CDR3aa: CASSLMSTSVYNEQFF
CDR3nt: TGTGCCAGCAGCTTAATGTCGACTAGCGTATACAATGAGCAGTTCTTC
d_gene: TRBD2
j_gene: TRBJ2-1
abundance: .
v_gene: TRBV11-2

CDR3aa: CASMSGYTF
CDR3nt: TGTGCCAGCATGTCTGGCTACACCTTC
d_gene: .
j_gene: TRBJ1-2
abundance: .
v_gene: TRBV2

CDR3aa: CASSPHRQVGDGYTF
CDR3nt: TGTGCCAGCAGCCCTCACCGACAGGTTGGGGATGGCTACACCTTC
d_gene: .
j_gene: TRBJ1-2
abundance: .
v_gene: TRBV7-9

CDR3aa: CATSSSYGGTEAFF
CDR3nt: TGTGCCACCAGCAGCTCCTATGGGGGGACTGAAGCTTTCTTT
d_gene: .
j_gene: TRBJ1-1
abundance: .
v_gene: TRBV15

CDR3aa: CASSLYPTGANTEAFF
CDR3nt: TGCGCCAGCAGTCTTTACCCCACAGGGGCGAACACTGAAGCTTTCTTT
d_gene: TRBD1
j_gene: TRBJ1-1
abundance: .
v_gene: TRBV4-1

CDR3aa: CASIPDPEATEAFF
CDR3nt: TGTGCCAGCATCCCGGACCCCGAGGCGACTGAAGCTTTCTTT
d_gene: .
j_gene: TRBJ1-1
abundance: .
v_gene: TRBV27

CDR3aa: CASIRGPNTEAFF
CDR3nt: TGTGCCAGTATTAGGGGTCCGAACACTGAAGCTTTCTTT
d_gene: .
j_gene: TRBJ1-1
abundance: .
v_gene: TRBV19

CDR3aa: CASSFPQGPGGNEQFF
CDR3nt: TGTGCCAGCAGTTTCCCACAGGGCCCCGGGGGGAATGAGCAGTTCTTC
d_gene: .
j_gene: TRBJ2-1
abundance: .
v_gene: TRBV27

CDR3aa: CASSQIGNEQFF
CDR3nt: TGTGCCAGCAGCCAAATCGGAAATGAGCAGTTCTTC
d_gene: .
j_gene: TRBJ2-1
abundance: .
v_gene: TRBV4-2

CDR3aa: CASSFRPGGLEQYF
CDR3nt: TGTGCCAGCAGTTTTCGACCGGGGGGCCTGGAGCAGTACTTC
d_gene: .
j_gene: TRBJ2-7
abundance: .
v_gene: TRBV27